The 5 T cell receptor beta chains listed next were all sequenced from one sample in a study of CD8 T cells in Susac syndrome. The RNA, roughly 0.45 to 1 ug, was put through reverse transcription using random hexamers. MiXCR was run by TCRdb on the immunoSEQ multiplex PCR reads, yielding one entry per CDR3 protein. The data contain approximately 100,000 distinct CDR3 sequences, about 90% of them singletons. The sequenced sample was CD4+ T cells from PBMCs. Receptor source: a human donor in good health.

The chain combines TRBV6-2 or TRBV6-3 with TRBJ1-1; D is undetermined. Germline loops: CDR1 MNHEY, CDR2 SVGEGT. This CDR3 is 11 amino acids long. Trimming took 2 bases from V and 4 from J, leaving 2 bases between them. The CDR3 bases are TGTGCCAGCAGTTACGGCACTGAAGCTTTCTTT. Its translation: CASSYGTEAFF.

The CDR3 DNA sequence: TGTGCCAGCAGCGTAGAAGGTAGCGGGGGCCCCCAAGAGACCCAGTACTTC. Protein: CASSVEGSGGPQETQYF. The chain recombines TRBV9 with TRBJ2-5; 9 bases line up with TRBD2. In germline, CDR1 is SGDLS, CDR2 YYNGEE. The CDR3 has 17 residues. V trimming: 0 bases; J trimming: 1 base; junction bases outside the gene matches: 7.

This chain uses TRBV6-5 with TRBJ2-2; D is ambiguous. Germline CDR1 is MNHEY and CDR2 is SVGAGI. CDR3 length: 13 amino acids. The V gene lost 6 bases and the J gene lost 8 bases, with 13 bases spanning the gap. CDR3 residues: CASSLVVTGELFF. The CDR3 region has the DNA TGTGCCAGCAGCCTGGTGGTAACTGGGGAGCTGTTTTTT.

The J gene is TRBJ2-1, the V gene TRBV7-9, with D hard to call. This CDR3 contains 11 residues. V gave up 6 bases and J gave up 5 bases, with 5 bases separating them. Germline V gene data show CDR1 as SEHNR and CDR2 as FQNEAQ (reference sequence). The CDR3 region is CASRPDNEQFF. In DNA, the CDR3 is TGTGCCAGCAGGCCCGACAATGAGCAGTTCTTC.

The J gene is TRBJ2-1, the V gene TRBV20-1; D ambiguous. The CDR3 is 11 residues long. Germline lookup yields CDR1 DFQATT and CDR2 SNEGSKA (reference sequence). Trimming pared 3 bases from V and 7 bases from J, leaving 7 bases between. CDR3 sequence (DNA): TGCAGTGCTAGTAAAGGGAATGAGCAGTTCTTC. Its translation: CSASKGNEQFF.